The rows below give T cell receptor beta chains drawn from one sample of a study of T cells in localized non-small cell lung cancer. Libraries were prepared by immunoSEQ multiplex PCR; TCRdb keeps only in-frame clonotypes and omits some of them. The table records 38,000 or so clones, roughly 88% of them present only once. The sample in question was peripheral blood mononuclear cells, obtained before any cancer treatment. The receptors shown here come from a male donor at least 60 years old with stage II lung adenocarcinoma. Each CDR3 is given with its conserved first and last residue.

>TRBV11-1
CASSLGLTPGRANVLTF
>TRBV6-1
CASSERGGFGNQPQHF
>TRBV5-4
CASSLPYGGNEQFF
>TRBV5-4
CASSHPGLLTDTQYF
>TRBV7-3
CASSFGGNNEQFF
>TRBV18
CASSPSGANVLTF
>TRBV11-3
CASSLEGDQSYNEQFF
>TRBV7-2
CASSLVLNTEAFF
>TRBV16
CASSQSGQRTDTQYF
>TRBV6-1
CASSEQTPWLAAQETQYF
>TRBV5-1
CASSTRPPEQGFGYTF
>TRBV5-4
CASSRMGNQPQHF
>TRBV6-1
CASGERDGFLAGYTF
>TRBV7-2
CASTFWRRTDTQYF
>TRBV5-4
CASIKRETSNEQFF
>TRBV9
CASSVGLGAGAVDEQFF
>TRBV5-1
CASSRDISGNTIYF
>TRBV7-2
CASSLAGGRNEQYF
>TRBV7-6
CASSPGISYNEQFF
>TRBV4-2
CASRGQAGAGELFF
>TRBV5-1
CASSPRRELPYNEQFF
>TRBV6-6
CASTPGGAGGPRGQYF
>TRBV10-3
CAISEGGSYLEAFF
>TRBV27
CASSLGGEQYF
>TRBV5-4
CASSFRGFDTGELFF
>TRBV5-1
CASSFGGFEETQYF
>TRBV5-4
CASSPGREGELFF
>TRBV7-9
CASSTGTFYGYTF
>TRBV29-1
CSVRNTGGDTDTQYF
>TRBV5-4
CASSFPGTGAPNYGYTF
>TRBV18
CASSPGTDQYF
>TRBV30
CAWRTGGIYEQYF